This paragraph covers one TCR beta chain sequence. The sample belongs to a study of blood T cell repertoires in COVID-19. Whole-study context: The study drew acute and convalescent COVID-19 samples from the United States, Italy and Spain. Nucleic acid was either cDNA or gDNA, and it came from T cells, B-cell-depleted T cells, or PBMCs.

In the original analysis: Nucleated cell counts were estimated from reference gene primer amplification. Method: immunoSEQ multiplex PCR; TCRdb's copy keeps in-frame clones and lacks some. V and J calls and clone size are given by that table; D and trimming were obtained from the DNA. In the table there are some 240,000 clones, approximately 80% of which are singletons. CDR3 length: 14 amino acids. V was pared by 2 bases and J by 5 bases, with 12 bases between. The germline V gene encodes CDR1 LNHDA and CDR2 SQIVND (reference sequence). This chain joins TRBV19 and TRBJ1-2, with D possibly being TRBD1 (5 bases). The material sequenced was peripheral blood. The TCR sequence derives from an elderly woman with acute or convalescent COVID-19. CDR3 sequence: CASSILEGLYGYTF. In DNA, the CDR3 is TGTGCCAGTAGTATATTGGAGGGGTTGTATGGCTACACCTTC. The entire variable domain, with the rest obtained from reference TRBV19 and TRBJ1-2, is as follows: DGGITQSPKYLFRKEGQNVTLSCEQNLNHDAMYWYRQDPGQGLRLIYYSQIVNDFQKGDIAEGYSVSREKKESFPLTVTSAQKNPTAFYLCASSILEGLYGYTFGSGTRLTVV.